The rows below give T cell receptor beta chains drawn from one sample of a study of cytomegalovirus exposure and HLA in healthy donors. TCRdb's copy holds only in-frame clones and misses some; the assay was immunoSEQ multiplex PCR. The sample contains fewer than 200,000 clones, around nine tenths of which appear only once. The sample consisted of PBMCs. The source of these receptors is a man aged 25 to 45 in good health and CMV-seropositive. CDR3s leave out the opening cysteine and the closing phenylalanine or tryptophan.

>TRBV2|TRBJ1-5
ASKGQVNQPQH
>TRBV7-9|TRBJ2-2
ASSPVGRAYTGELF
>TRBV5-6|TRBJ1-4
ASSLVDRGGEKLF
>TRBV6-1|TRBJ1-2
ASSEEAGEGGYT
>TRBV4-3|TRBJ2-5
ASSQTDRGQTQY
>TRBV7-3|TRBJ2-3
ASSLSDRQTQY
>TRBV7-8|TRBJ2-5
ASSFYMALTVETQY
>TRBV27|TRBJ2-7
ASSVLAQGGSGEQY
>TRBV18|TRBJ2-3
ASSPLGGGDTQY
>TRBV7-6|TRBJ1-1
ASSLGSGPLNTEAF
>TRBV27|TRBJ2-7
ASSFFASGGRRYEQY
>TRBV2|TRBJ2-5
ASSRQGAETQY
>TRBV2|TRBJ2-3
ASSESRSTDTQY
>TRBV28|TRBJ1-6
ASTTRRGYNSPLH
>TRBV6-5|TRBJ2-7
ASSYAGTGGYEQY